This T cell receptor (beta chain) appears in the sequencing data of a study of graft-versus-host responses after intestinal transplantation (dated by TCRdb to the early 2020s). About the study as a whole: Recipients received multivisceral, liver-intestinal, or isolated intestinal transplants. Every recipient was given anti-thymocyte globulin induction, followed by 3 to 4 years of maintenance tacrolimus and steroids. After intestinal transplantation, graft-versus-host and host-versus-graft alloreactive T cell clones in the graft, circulation and bone marrow were tracked using bulk TCR-beta CDR3 sequencing. Instead of going to the commercial service, samples from a few later patients were sequenced in-house on an Illumina MiSeq and processed with MiXCR. Alloreactive clones were identified by sequencing pre-transplant mixed lymphocyte reaction products and comparing these products with unstimulated pre-transplant donor and recipient T cells. A peak of at least 4% donor T cells among recipient peripheral blood mononuclear cells was the definition used for donor T cell macrochimerism. Of the 20 to 25 intestinal transplant recipients enrolled in the cohort, one of whom was a retransplant, a few patients without pretransplant specimens were excluded.

The library came from the immunoSEQ multiplex PCR assay. For most patients, genomic DNA was isolated with the Qiagen DNeasy Blood and Tissue Kit and shipped frozen to Adaptive Biotechnologies for TCR sequencing. Adaptive Biotechnologies carried out high-throughput TCR-beta CDR3 sequencing of genomic DNA for most patients. As for the original processing: Adaptive's ImmunoSEQ software was the source of the TCR sequencing data for 15 to 20 patients, while a few other patients were processed with MiXCR and VDJtools. To correct CD4 versus CD8 sorting errors, sequences present in both subsets at a frequency ratio below 5:1 were removed. Because the origin of CDR3 nucleotide sequences shared between donor and recipient could not be assigned, those sequences were removed. At least 2-fold expansion over unstimulated cells and a minimum CFSE-low frequency of 0.002% (template counts) or 0.001% (read counts) were required for clones to be classified as alloreactive. Clones were considered mappable if detected in sequenced pre-transplant spleen, lymph node, or MLR CFSE-low populations of the donor or recipient. The cumulative frequency of alloreactive clones was calculated as a percentage of all sequences, weighted by copy number. The table comes from immuneACCESS by way of TCRdb, which keeps in-frame sequences with V and J called. Part of the clones is missing from these tables; in studies checked, under half for an unresolved V gene and the rest for unknown reasons. From that table come the V and J calls and clone size; the DNA was used to work out D and trimming. This sample holds over 8,500 clones; roughly 29% were observed only once. The leading ten clones occupy over 4% of the sample.

The sample's time point label is to be understood as: cells obtained before transplantation from donor or recipient. In mixed lymphocyte reactions, around 200,000 CFSE-labeled pre-transplant responders were plated with around 200,000 irradiated violet-dye-labeled stimulators and cultured for 5 to 6 days. After the mixed lymphocyte reaction, proliferating CD3+CD4+CFSE-low and CD3+CD8+CFSE-low responder cells were FACS-sorted on a BD Influx sorter. A word on this clone: No base quality information exists; no much larger clone differs at one position.

Study-wide conclusions, independent of this receptor: The conclusions were limited by the relatively low number and heterogeneity of the intestinal transplant patients. Early after transplant, peak levels of circulating GvH clones were found to be associated with declines in HvG clones. High GvH to HvG T cell clonal ratios were observed in the allografts of patients with donor T cell macrochimerism. GvH clones turned up in recipient bone marrow, with some appearing earlier in ileal mucosa or blood, a pattern consistent with an intestinal mucosal origin.

CDR1 and CDR2, looked up from the germline V gene, are MGHRA and YSYEKL. The CDR3 measures 17 amino acids from cysteine to phenylalanine. The only DNA kept is the CDR3, 51 bases in frame from the first base. V and J are truncated by 1 base and 3 bases respectively, leaving an intervening sequence of 15 bases. The source was alloreactive CD8+ T cells from a mixed lymphocyte reaction culture, collected before transplantation. Per the publication, the cell subset or site label means: CFSE-low proliferating T cells sorted from approximately 6-day pre-transplant mixed lymphocyte reaction (GvH or HvG direction). Recombination linked TRBV4-1 to TRBJ2-2, with the D gene too uncertain to name. This receptor was taken from a human patient who was an organ donor for intestinal transplantation. The sequence in DNA is TGCGCCAGCAGCCAAGTTGCCTCGCTTGGAGACACCGGGGAGCTGTTTTTT. This sequence encodes CASSQVASLGDTGELFF.